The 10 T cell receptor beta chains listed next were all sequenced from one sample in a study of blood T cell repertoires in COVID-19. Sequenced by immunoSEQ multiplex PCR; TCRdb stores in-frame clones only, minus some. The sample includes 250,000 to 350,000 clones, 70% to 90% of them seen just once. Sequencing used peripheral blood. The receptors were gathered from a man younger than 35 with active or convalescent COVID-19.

CDR3 nucleotides: TGTGCCAGCAGCTATTCCTCTAATCAGCCCCAGCATTTT. It yields the protein CASSYSSNQPQHF. The gene calls are TRBV11-2 and TRBJ1-5; D is undetermined. The V gene's germline CDR1 is SGHAT and CDR2 FQNNGV. This CDR3 comprises 13 residues. Deletions cut 4 bases from V and 4 bases from J, with 8 bases between.

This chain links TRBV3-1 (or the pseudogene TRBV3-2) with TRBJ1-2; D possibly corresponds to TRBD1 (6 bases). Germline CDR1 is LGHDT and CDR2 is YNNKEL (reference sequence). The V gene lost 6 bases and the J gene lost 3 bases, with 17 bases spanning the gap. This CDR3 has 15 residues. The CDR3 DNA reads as TGTGCCAGCAGACGTGGGGGCAGAAGGCACTATGGCTACACCTTC. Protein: CASRRGGRRHYGYTF.

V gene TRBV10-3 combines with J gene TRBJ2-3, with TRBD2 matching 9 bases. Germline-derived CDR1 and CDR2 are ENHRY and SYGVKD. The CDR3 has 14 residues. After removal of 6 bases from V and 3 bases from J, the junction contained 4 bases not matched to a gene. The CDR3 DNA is TGTGCCATCAGGAAGACTAGCGGAACAGATACGCAGTATTTT. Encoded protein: CAIRKTSGTDTQYF.

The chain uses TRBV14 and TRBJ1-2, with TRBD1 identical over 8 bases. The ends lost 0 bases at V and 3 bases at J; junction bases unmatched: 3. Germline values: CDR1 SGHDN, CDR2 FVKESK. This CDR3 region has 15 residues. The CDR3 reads CASSQDAGGDYGYTF. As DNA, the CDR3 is TGTGCCAGCAGCCAAGACGCAGGGGGCGACTATGGCTACACCTTC.

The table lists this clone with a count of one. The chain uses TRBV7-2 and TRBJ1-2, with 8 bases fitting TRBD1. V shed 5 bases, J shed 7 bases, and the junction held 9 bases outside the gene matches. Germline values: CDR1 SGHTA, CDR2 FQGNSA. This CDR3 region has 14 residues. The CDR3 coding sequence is TGTGCCAGCAGCACCGGGACAGGCGACTCTGGCTACACCTTC. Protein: CASSTGTGDSGYTF.

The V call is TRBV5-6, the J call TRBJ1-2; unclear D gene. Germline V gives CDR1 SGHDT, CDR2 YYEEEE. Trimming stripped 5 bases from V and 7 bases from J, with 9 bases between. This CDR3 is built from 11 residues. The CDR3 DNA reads TGTGCCAGCAGGAGGGAAATTGGCTACACCTTC. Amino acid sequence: CASRREIGYTF.

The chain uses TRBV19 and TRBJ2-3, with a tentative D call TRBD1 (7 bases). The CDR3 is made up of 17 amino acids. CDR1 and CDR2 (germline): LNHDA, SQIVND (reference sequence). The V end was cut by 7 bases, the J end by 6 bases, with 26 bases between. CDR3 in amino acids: CASKVGGTDPFLDTQYF. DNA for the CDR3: TGTGCCAGTAAAGTGGGCGGGACAGACCCGTTTTTGGATACGCAGTATTTT.

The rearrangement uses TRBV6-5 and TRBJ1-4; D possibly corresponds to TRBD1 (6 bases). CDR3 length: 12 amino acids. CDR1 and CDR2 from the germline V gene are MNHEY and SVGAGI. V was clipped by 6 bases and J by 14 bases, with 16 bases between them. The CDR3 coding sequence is TGTGCCAGCAGGAGCGACAGGTCAATGCTGTTTTTT. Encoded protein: CASRSDRSMLFF.

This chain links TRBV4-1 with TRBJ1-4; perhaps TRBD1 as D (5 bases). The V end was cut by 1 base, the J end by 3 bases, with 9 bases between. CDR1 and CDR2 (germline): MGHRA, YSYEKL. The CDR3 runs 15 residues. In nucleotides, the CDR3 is TGCGCCAGCAGCCAAGGACAGTTGGCTAATGAAAAACTGTTTTTT. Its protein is CASSQGQLANEKLFF.

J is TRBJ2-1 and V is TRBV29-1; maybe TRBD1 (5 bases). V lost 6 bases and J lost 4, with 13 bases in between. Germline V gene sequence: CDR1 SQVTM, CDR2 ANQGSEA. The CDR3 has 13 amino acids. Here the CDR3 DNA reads TGCAGCGTCAAGGACAAGACTTACAATGAGCAGTTCTTC. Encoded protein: CSVKDKTYNEQFF.